This record covers a single T cell receptor (beta chain). The target antigen is unknown. The CDR3 totals 15 residues. V was trimmed by 5 bases and J by 5 bases, leaving 18 bases between them. Germline CDR1 and CDR2: SEHNR and FQNEAQ (reference sequence). This specimen comes from a study of shared clonotypes between healthy human individuals. Study in general: Donor ages ranged 18 to 49 years: a couple of women, a few men. Broader study findings: Sharing across a handful of donors was seen in approximately 5.2% of naive CD4 clonotypes. What naive subsets generally showed was a larger estimated richness than memory subsets showed.

Sorted-subset replicate PCR reactions were performed with about 200 ng DNA, corresponding to about 30,000 T cell genomes. This table comes from immunoSEQ multiplex PCR, and its TCRdb copy is limited to in-frame clones, with some not included. The table lists roughly 2.4 million clones, approximately 96% of them singletons. The chain employs TRBV7-9 and TRBJ1-2; perhaps TRBD1 as D (6 bases). The specimen was naive CD4+ T cells sorted from blood. The subset here: CD45RA+ positively selected. This sequence was found in a man in his late teens or twenties in good health. CDR3 sequence: CASSLQRGGPYGYTF. The CDR3 nucleotides read TGTGCCAGCAGCCTTCAGAGAGGGGGGCCATATGGCTACACCTTC.